This T cell receptor beta chain was recovered during a study of beta chain features in type 1 diabetes (dated by TCRdb to the late 2010s). As for the study more broadly: Mean age, gender distribution, total cell number and subset yield did not differ between patients and healthy donors. A total of approximately 100 million sorted cells were examined across all samples, and the number of cells per subset was strongly correlated with RNA yield. The study compared the TCRB repertoires of sorted circulating CD4+ T cell subsets in recently diagnosed type 1 diabetes patients with those in matched healthy donors. Whereas all 30 or so donors provided naive and central memory subsets, regulatory and stem cell-like memory subsets were isolated from just 8 patients and roughly eight healthy donors.

A single peripheral blood draw of approximately 110 mL on average was collected from each donor into heparinised tubes. Naive, central memory, regulatory and stem cell-like memory CD4+ T cells were sorted on a BD FACSAria II using a panel including CD45RO, CCR7, CD25, CD127, CD95 and CD27. Every sorted population had a purity above 95%. PBMCs were separated immediately by Lymphoprep density gradient centrifugation and were stained directly, without being cultured. To minimize batch effects, samples were stained and sorted in pairs, one healthy donor with one patient per experiment. The research as a whole found: Sequencing cDNA rather than genomic DNA could over-represent highly expressing activated cells, although activation and CD3 levels did not differ between groups. Shorter templates might have been favored by PCR, but patient and control samples were amplified and corrected together, so both groups would have been affected equally by any skew. Fewer insertions and more nucleotide deletions at VDJ recombination sites were observed in patients with type 1 diabetes, implying thymic rearrangement abnormalities. Type 1 diabetes patients showed a moderate but significant shortening of TCRB CDR3 length in all four CD4+ subsets. Naive, central memory and regulatory TCRB repertoires appeared more similar among patients than among healthy donors. Because the HLA sub-analyses included only small numbers of individuals, any influence of HLA type on TCRB rearrangement was left unresolved.

The entire amount of isolated RNA was reverse transcribed using the High Capacity cDNA Reverse Transcription Kit, so the sequenced TCRB transcripts were expressed ones. Deep immunoSEQ sequencing was performed on naive, central memory and regulatory T cell samples, with an average of around 3.4 million total reads per sample. After sorted cells were lysed in RLT buffer, RNA was extracted with DNase-treated RNeasy Micro or Mini kits, with the choice depending on cell number. To prevent cross-contamination, each cell subset was processed individually, whereas patient and healthy donor samples were processed jointly. Using the immunoSEQ multiplex PCR, TCRB sequences were amplified from cDNA into 87-bp fragments spanning the CDR3 region. Sequencing of the amplicons was performed on the Illumina HiSeq platform. Processing in the source paper ran as follows. Synthetic template baselines were used to correct PCR bias computationally, reads within Hamming distance 2 were collapsed together, and singletons that could not be merged were discarded. Reads were aligned to IMGT to assign V, D and J genes, CDR3 length, and insertions or deletions at six rearrangement sites. Within each subset, clonotype counts were normalized to sorted cell number, after which true diversity and Gini coefficients were computed with the tcR R package. Repertoire sharing was quantified using the overlap coefficient calculated on TCRB nucleotide sequences. As a proxy for the pre-selection repertoire, out-of-frame TCRB sequences from naive cells were analyzed. As stored in TCRdb, this immuneACCESS dataset retains in-frame rearrangements with V and J assigned. A fraction of the clones does not appear; measured against another copy, unresolved V genes explain less than half of the discrepancy, and the remainder lacks a known reason. V and J calls and clone size are as listed in that table; D and trimming were resolved from the DNA. The sample table shows fewer than 500,000 clones, and about 14% are seen once. The ten top clones hold roughly 0.036% of the sample.

This clone was counted a few times. Its antigen remains undetermined. No quality values exist for individual bases; no much larger clone is one base distant. According to the germline V gene (reference sequence), CDR1 reads SEHNR and CDR2 reads FQNEAQ. The CDR3, from cysteine to phenylalanine, totals 18 residues. Only the CDR3 DNA stays, 54 bases, in frame from base 1. V ends up 0 bases short and J 1 base short, with an unmatched junction base count of 10. The V and J segments used are TRBV7-9 and TRBJ2-3; 7 central nucleotides agree with TRBD1. What was sequenced was naive CD4+ T cells from blood. The meaning of the sample's cell subset or site label: true naive CD4+ T cells. The sequence derives from a man aged 30-40 years in good health. The CDR3 loop reads CASSLAKPGQPRTDTQYF. The base sequence is TGTGCCAGCAGCTTAGCTAAGCCGGGACAGCCCCGCACAGATACGCAGTATTTT.